Below, one T cell receptor (beta chain) is given with its context. The target antigen is unknown. The source of the sample is a study of T cell responses to AZD1222 COVID-19 vaccine. Here immunoSEQ multiplex PCR was the method, and the copy in TCRdb shows in-frame clones only, minus some. The table shows some 96,000 clones, with 88% occurring only once. Study-wide results and caveats: Clonal diversity may have been underestimated in mostly white British donors.

The germline V gene has CDR1 KGHSH and CDR2 LQKENI. The CDR3 has 13 residues. Trimming cost V 2 bases and J 0 bases, with 4 bases left between them. The source of this sequence is an adult in good health. The rearrangement joins TRBV18 to TRBJ1-1; the D is unclear. The sequenced sample was peripheral blood, obtained on day 0 of AZD1222 vaccination. In DNA form, the CDR3 reads TGTGCCAGCTCACCAGGGATGAACACTGAAGCTTTCTTT. The encoded protein is CASSPGMNTEAFF.